The 23 T cell receptor beta chains below come from one sample, sequenced in a study of T cells in Graves' hyperthyroidism and ophthalmopathy. RNA transcripts yielded amplified TCR beta CDR3 regions. Researchers ran a first-round RT-PCR on the TCR CDR3 using the HTBI primer set. In TCRdb, the multiplex PCR reads were re-called with MiXCR into one record per CDR3 protein. The sample comprises 750,000 to 950,000 distinct CDR3 sequences, about two fifths of which are singletons, and more than 7% rests with the top ten. Sequences were obtained from blood. The receptors were sampled from a man aged 18 to 30 with Graves' hyperthyroidism.

The rearrangement joins TRBV29-1 to TRBJ2-5; D is unresolved. The CDR3 has 13 residues. Trimming cost V 6 bases and J 2 bases, with 13 bases left between them. CDR1 and CDR2 (germline): SQVTM, ANQGSEA. The CDR3 sequence: CSVDGRPQETQYF. The CDR3 DNA sequence: TGCAGCGTAGATGGCAGGCCACAAGAGACCCAGTACTTC.

This clonotype was found many times. This chain links TRBV7-6 with TRBJ2-5; D is unresolved. Trimming took 2 bases from V and 5 from J, leaving 15 bases between them. Germline assignment: CDR1 SGHVS and CDR2 FNYEAQ. This CDR3 has 15 residues. The CDR3 spells CASSLKFRVLETQYF. The DNA of the CDR3 is TGTGCCAGCAGCTTAAAATTCCGGGTCTTGGAGACCCAGTACTTC.

The V and J genes are TRBV5-1 and TRBJ2-7; unclear D gene. The CDR3 has 13 residues. CDR1 and CDR2 from the germline V gene are SGHRS and YFSETQ. V lost 1 base and J lost 3, with 8 bases in between. The CDR3 protein is CASSLSTDYEQYF. The CDR3 bases are TGCGCCAGCAGCTTGTCAACAGACTACGAGCAGTACTTC.

This clonotype came up a few times. The chain couples TRBV5-1 to TRBJ1-3, with D perhaps TRBD1 (5 bases). The V end lost 2 bases, the J end lost 4 bases, and 13 bases lay between the germline ends. Germline CDR1 and CDR2: SGHRS and YFSETQ. The CDR3 totals 15 residues. In DNA, the CDR3 is TGCGCCAGCAGCTTCGACAGCTCTACCGGAAACACCATATATTTT. This sequence encodes CASSFDSSTGNTIYF.

The CDR3 sequence is CSARDPFELGADEQYF. CDR3 bases: TGCAGTGCTAGAGACCCCTTTGAGCTTGGGGCCGACGAGCAGTACTTC. The chain is built from TRBV20-1 and TRBJ2-7; perhaps TRBD1 as D (5 bases). Between the trimmed V and J ends, which lost 0 bases and 5 bases, there was a span of 20 bases. The CDR3 runs 16 residues. Germline V gene data show CDR1 as DFQATT and CDR2 as SNEGSKA (reference sequence).

This chain connects TRBV5-1 to TRBJ1-2; a weak D match, TRBD1 (5 bases). Looked up from germline, CDR1 is SGHRS and CDR2 is YFSETQ. V lost 7 bases and J 6 bases, leaving 19 bases between the germline ends. The length of the CDR3 is 14 residues. The CDR3 sequence: CASRSPGTEDGYTF. CDR3 nucleotide sequence: TGCGCCAGCCGTTCGCCCGGGACGGAGGATGGCTACACCTTC.

The chain is built from TRBV7-8 and TRBJ2-7, with 7 bases matching TRBD2. CDR1 and CDR2 (germline): SGHVS, FQNEAQ. V was clipped by 7 bases and J by 2 bases; unmatched bases: 14. This CDR3 has 16 residues. The CDR3: CASTLSPSGAPYEQYF. The CDR3 region has the DNA TGTGCCAGCACCCTCTCCCCCAGCGGGGCACCCTACGAGCAGTACTTC.

V usage is TRBV15 and J usage is TRBJ2-7, with 9 bases identical to TRBD2. CDR1 is LNHNV, CDR2 YYDKDF, per germline (reference sequence). The V gene end was trimmed by 0 bases and the J gene end by 4 bases; junction bases not matched to a gene: 10. This CDR3 contains 17 residues. The CDR3 is CATSRESLAGSPYEQYF. The CDR3 coding sequence is TGTGCCACCAGCAGAGAGAGCCTAGCGGGAAGCCCTTACGAGCAGTACTTC.

The chain has TRBV12-3 or TRBV12-4 and TRBJ2-7; D may be TRBD1 (7 bases). The CDR3 is 14 residues long. Between the trimmed V and J ends, which lost 8 bases and 0 bases, there was a span of 14 bases. CDR3: CASSGQTSSYEQYF. The CDR3 DNA reads TGTGCCAGCTCGGGACAGACTAGCTCCTACGAGCAGTACTTC.

This clonotype came up a few times. The genes are TRBV7-9 and TRBJ2-5; possible D gene TRBD2, 7 bases. Germline lookup yields CDR1 SEHNR and CDR2 FQNEAQ (reference sequence). The CDR3 extends over 14 amino acids. Trimming took off 4 bases at V and 6 bases at J, with 15 bases between the two ends. CDR3 sequence: CASSWTRGAKTQYF. Here the CDR3 DNA reads TGTGCCAGCAGCTGGACTAGGGGGGCAAAGACCCAGTACTTC.

This clonotype has ten or more counts. This rearrangement joins TRBV19 to TRBJ1-5, with D perhaps matching TRBD1 (6 bases). V lost 5 bases, J lost 5 bases, and 13 bases lay in between. Germline V gene sequence: CDR1 LNHDA, CDR2 SQIVND (reference sequence). There are 14 residues in the CDR3. The CDR3 here is CASSEGGGHQPQHF. Written as DNA, the CDR3 is TGTGCCAGTAGTGAGGGGGGAGGCCATCAGCCCCAGCATTTT.

In its sample, this clonotype was seen many times. V usage is TRBV10-2 and J usage is TRBJ2-5, with TRBD2 matching 14 bases. Germline assignment: CDR1 WSHSY and CDR2 SAAADI. V lost 3 bases, J lost 4 bases, and 4 bases stayed unmatched. The CDR3 totals 16 residues. CDR3: CASSDSGTSGGETQYF. In DNA form, the CDR3 reads TGCGCCAGCAGTGACTCCGGGACTAGCGGGGGAGAGACCCAGTACTTC.

This clonotype was recorded a few times. This chain connects TRBV12-3 or TRBV12-4 to TRBJ2-5, with 8 bases that match TRBD1. This CDR3 is 14 amino acids long. Trimming took 6 bases from V and 1 from J; bases not matched to a gene: 4. CDR3 nucleotide sequence: TGTGCCAGCAGGATGGACAGGGCCCAAGAGACCCAGTACTTC. It translates to CASRMDRAQETQYF.

The chain has TRBV7-2 and TRBJ1-1; 7 bases fit TRBD1. Germline V gives CDR1 SGHTA, CDR2 FQGNSA. CDR3 length: 14 amino acids. With 4 bases clipped from V and 5 bases from J, the junction kept 7 bases outside the gene matches. This chain's CDR3 is CASSSRQGVTEAFF. DNA of the CDR3: TGTGCCAGCAGCTCCAGACAGGGAGTAACTGAAGCTTTCTTT.

This clonotype was seen at least ten times. The rearrangement joins TRBV29-1 to TRBJ2-2, with a possible D match to TRBD2 (6 bases). Looked up from germline, CDR1 is SQVTM and CDR2 is ANQGSEA. The ends were cut back, 2 bases at V and 2 bases at J, with 12 bases in the middle. The CDR3 is 15 residues long. The CDR3 loop is CSVELSGVNTGELFF. In DNA form, the CDR3 reads TGCAGCGTTGAACTTAGCGGAGTTAACACCGGGGAGCTGTTTTTT.

V is TRBV20-1 and J is TRBJ1-4, with TRBD1 identical over 7 bases. Losses at the gene ends were 4 bases for V and 5 bases for J; bases not matched to a gene: 7. The CDR3 contains 14 residues. Germline assignment: CDR1 DFQATT and CDR2 SNEGSKA (reference sequence). The CDR3 nucleotides are TGCAGTGCTACAGGGGGGGGCGCGAATGAAAAACTGTTTTTT. It encodes CSATGGGANEKLFF.

In this sample, this clonotype turned up many times. The chain combines TRBV29-1 with TRBJ2-7; 11 nucleotides line up with TRBD2. V lost 6 bases to trimming and J lost 3 bases; unmatched junction nucleotides: 4. The CDR3 runs 13 residues. Germline V gene sequence: CDR1 SQVTM, CDR2 ANQGSEA. The CDR3 bases are TGCAGCGTACTAGCGGGGGAATTCTACGAGCAGTACTTC. It encodes CSVLAGEFYEQYF.

V usage is TRBV20-1 and J usage is TRBJ2-5; 8 bases align to TRBD2. The germline V gene encodes CDR1 DFQATT and CDR2 SNEGSKA (reference sequence). The J segment lost 1 base and the V segment lost 5 bases, leaving 3 bases of the junction unmatched. The CDR3 is 13 amino acids. CDR3 region: CSACRGGQETQYF. The CDR3 DNA follows: TGCAGTGCTTGTCGGGGGGGCCAAGAGACCCAGTACTTC.

This clonotype was found once. The chain couples TRBV7-2 to TRBJ1-1; the D is unclear. The length of the CDR3 is 15 residues. V was pared by 3 bases and J by 1 base, with 12 bases between. Germline V gene lookup returns CDR1 SGHTA and CDR2 FQGNSA. CDR3 in DNA: TGTGCCAGCAGCTTTAAGAGGGTTTCGAACACTGAAGCTTTCTTT. Protein sequence: CASSFKRVSNTEAFF. Drawing the rest from reference TRBV7-2 and TRBJ1-1, the complete variable domain is GAGVSQSPSNKVTEKGKDVELRCDPISGHTALYWYRQSLGQGLEFLIYFQGNSAPDKSGLPSDRFSAERTGGSVSTLTIQRTQQEDSAVYLCASSFKRVSNTEAFFGQGTRLTVV.

The gene calls are TRBV7-8 and TRBJ2-5; no reliable D call. Germline CDR1 reads SGHVS; CDR2 reads FQNEAQ. Trimming removed 1 base at V and 7 bases at J, with 10 bases between. The CDR3 extends over 13 amino acids. The CDR3 nucleotides are TGTGCCAGCAGCTTAGTCCTACGCCGGACCCAGTACTTC. Its protein product is CASSLVLRRTQYF.

The gene calls are TRBV29-1 and TRBJ1-2; 8 bases line up with TRBD1. With V trimmed by 5 bases and J by 1 base, 3 bases remained unmatched. CDR1 and CDR2 from the germline V gene are SQVTM and ANQGSEA. This CDR3 spans 13 amino acids. DNA for the CDR3: TGCAGCGTTAGACAGGGGATTAACTATGGCTACACCTTC. Its protein product is CSVRQGINYGYTF.

Many counts were recorded for this clonotype. The chain couples TRBV9 to TRBJ1-3, with D unclear. Germline assignment: CDR1 SGDLS and CDR2 YYNGEE. This CDR3 comprises 13 residues. Trimming left V 0 bases short and J 8 bases short, with 9 bases between. CDR3 nucleotides: TGTGCCAGCAGCGTAGGCCAGCAGGACACCATATATTTT. Its protein is CASSVGQQDTIYF. The variable domain in full, completed from reference TRBV9 and TRBJ1-3, reads DSGVTQTPKHLITATGQRVTLRCSPRSGDLSVYWYQQSLDQGLQFLIQYYNGEERAKGNILERFSAQQFPDLHSELNLSSLELGDSALYFCASSVGQQDTIYFGEGSWLTVV.

Comments on this clonotype: This could be a read error, since a much larger clone is one nucleotide away. The CDR3 does not end in the conserved phenylalanine or tryptophan, so this is likely a read error. The DNA for the CDR3 is TGCGCCAGCAGCTTGCACCCAGGGGAGGACTATGGCTACACCCTC. Translation: CASSLHPGEDYGYTL. V is TRBV7-3 and J is TRBJ1-2; possible D gene TRBD1, 6 bases. The CDR3 contains 15 residues. Germline V gives CDR1 SGHTA, CDR2 FQGTGA.